This T cell receptor (beta chain) was documented in a study of memory CD4+ T cells and cytomegalovirus serostatus. This CDR3 has 12 residues. The V and J ends lost 3 bases and 5 bases respectively, with 8 bases between them. Per germline, CDR1 SGHNT and CDR2 YENEEA. Sequencing was performed with immunoSEQ multiplex PCR; in TCRdb, only in-frame clones are kept and a portion is missing. The sample comprises about 25,000 clones, less than 80% of which are singletons, and approximately 1% rests with the top ten. The sort gate was single viable CD3+CD4+CD8-CD45RO+ cells for memory CD4+ T cells. The sequence derives from an adult in good health and CMV-seronegative. What was sequenced was memory CD4+ T cells from blood. The chain recombines TRBV11-3 with TRBJ2-7; D is uncertain. This chain's CDR3 is CASSLNTDEQYF. In DNA form, the CDR3 reads TGTGCCAGCAGCTTGAACACGGACGAGCAGTACTTC.